The 17 T cell receptor beta chains reported below all come from one sample, sequenced in a study of response to subunit inactivated influenza vaccine. MiXCR was run by TCRdb on the RT-PCR reads, yielding one entry per CDR3 protein. The sample lists 800,000 or so distinct CDR3 sequences, 21% occurring once. This specimen was PBMCs from blood, taken roughly 5 days after vaccination. The source of these receptors is a man in his fifties or sixties who received an inactivated influenza vaccine.

This rearrangement joins TRBV27 to TRBJ2-5; D is undetermined. Trimming pared 6 bases from V and 2 bases from J, leaving 16 bases between. Germline CDR1 reads MNHEY; CDR2 reads SMNVEV (reference sequence). The CDR3 has 15 residues. This chain's CDR3 is CASSPVLAAQETQYF. CDR3 nucleotides: TGTGCCAGCAGCCCGGTCCTCGCAGCACAAGAGACCCAGTACTTC.

This rearrangement joins TRBV2 to TRBJ1-6, with D maybe TRBD1 (5 bases). V was clipped by 7 bases and J by 11 bases, with 18 bases between them. Looked up from germline, CDR1 is SNHLY and CDR2 is FYNNEI. The CDR3 is made up of 14 amino acids. The CDR3 loop is CASTYGQGSTPLHF. The CDR3 DNA reads as TGTGCCAGCACTTACGGGCAGGGATCAACACCCCTCCACTTT.

This clonotype was seen a few times. The CDR3 spells CASSYLGGGSTEAFF. CDR3 DNA: TGTGCCAGCAGTTACTTGGGAGGCGGGTCCACTGAAGCTTTCTTT. V is TRBV6-5 and J is TRBJ1-1; D is unresolved. With 1 base removed from V and 4 bases from J, the gap between germline ends came to 13 bases. The CDR3 totals 15 residues. CDR1 and CDR2 from the germline V gene are MNHEY and SVGAGI.

This clonotype has just a few counts. V and J are TRBV4-1 and TRBJ2-7; maybe TRBD2 (5 bases). The CDR3 is 13 amino acids. Trimming took 4 bases from V and 4 from J, leaving 11 bases between them. CDR1 is MGHRA, CDR2 YSYEKL, per germline. CDR3 coding DNA: TGCGCCAGCAGCCCCTGGCTAGCTTACGAGCAGTACTTC. Protein: CASSPWLAYEQYF.

The rearrangement uses TRBV12-3 or TRBV12-4 and TRBJ1-1; no reliable D call. V lost 4 bases to trimming and J lost 1 base, with 7 bases between them. There are 13 residues in the CDR3. CDR3 residues: CASSYKQNTEAFF. The CDR3 DNA reads as TGTGCCAGCAGTTATAAACAGAACACTGAAGCTTTCTTT.

The table lists this clonotype with a few counts. This sequence joins TRBV7-6 and TRBJ2-7, with 12 bases lining up with TRBD2. Germline V gene data show CDR1 as SGHVS and CDR2 as FNYEAQ. There are 18 residues in the CDR3. Losses at the gene ends were 5 bases for V and 3 bases for J; bases not matched to a gene: 14. The CDR3 sequence is CASSRSGLAGGINYEQYF. CDR3 in DNA: TGTGCCAGCAGCAGAAGCGGGCTAGCGGGAGGGATAAACTACGAGCAGTACTTC.

This clonotype was detected ten times or more. The V and J genes are TRBV7-9 and TRBJ2-3; D is possibly TRBD2 (7 bases). The CDR3 length is 16 residues. Germline V lookup: CDR1 SEHNR, CDR2 FQNEAQ (reference sequence). The V end was cut by 3 bases, the J end by 2 bases, with 15 bases between. CDR3 sequence: CASSLDQRGHTDTQYF. The CDR3 DNA reads as TGTGCCAGCAGCTTGGATCAGCGGGGACACACAGATACGCAGTATTTT. Full variable domain (missing parts from reference TRBV7-9 and TRBJ2-3): DTGVSQNPRHKITKRGQNVTFRCDPISEHNRLYWYRQTLGQGPEFLTYFQNEAQLEKSRLLSDRFSAERPKGSFSTLEIQRTEQGDSAMYLCASSLDQRGHTDTQYFGPGTRLTVL.

This clonotype was counted between two and nine times. The V call is TRBV27, the J call TRBJ2-5; 7 bases are a match to TRBD2. The CDR3 is 15 residues long. V was clipped by 4 bases and J by 2 bases; unmatched bases: 7. CDR1 is MNHEY and CDR2 is SMNVEV in the germline V gene (reference sequence). The CDR3 loop reads CASSSIRGEQETQYF. In DNA, the CDR3 is TGTGCCAGCAGTTCCATTCGGGGGGAACAAGAGACCCAGTACTTC.

This clonotype has only a few counts. V gene TRBV20-1 combines with J gene TRBJ2-4; the D gene is possibly TRBD1 (6 bases). The ends were cut back, 6 bases at V and 0 bases at J, with 15 bases in the middle. CDR3 size: 15 residues. In germline, CDR1 is DFQATT, CDR2 SNEGSKA (reference sequence). The CDR3 sequence: CSATHRDRAKNIQYF. DNA of the CDR3: TGCAGTGCGACCCACAGGGATCGAGCCAAAAACATTCAGTACTTC.

This chain links TRBV12-3 or TRBV12-4 with TRBJ2-1, with 7 bases lining up with TRBD2. This CDR3 spans 15 amino acids. With V trimmed by 6 bases and J by 7 bases, 12 bases remained unmatched. The CDR3 loop is CASRPRAGVMNEQFF. The CDR3 DNA is TGTGCCAGCAGGCCTAGGGCGGGGGTTATGAATGAGCAGTTCTTC.

This chain links TRBV6-1 with TRBJ2-2; possibly TRBD2 for D (5 bases). Germline V CDR1 and CDR2: MNHNS, SASEGT. Trimming took 8 bases from V and 4 from J, leaving 14 bases between them. This CDR3 comprises 14 residues. The CDR3 spells CASSAGPGTGELFF. The CDR3 DNA is TGTGCCAGCTCGGCGGGTCCGGGCACCGGGGAGCTGTTTTTT.

The V and J genes are TRBV28 and TRBJ2-5; D gene ambiguous. V dropped 5 bases and J dropped 5 bases, with 18 bases sitting between them. Per germline, CDR1 MDHEN and CDR2 SYDVKM. The length of the CDR3 is 15 residues. In DNA, the CDR3 is TGTGCCAGCAGTGTTGGGTCCGAAGGGTGGGAGACCCAGTACTTC. As protein: CASSVGSEGWETQYF.

The genes are TRBV25-1 and TRBJ2-7; a weak D match, TRBD1 (7 bases). The CDR3 is made up of 14 amino acids. Trimming removed 6 bases from V and 5 bases from J, with 17 bases in between. CDR1 MGHDK and CDR2 SYGVNS come from the germline V gene. CDR3 nucleotide sequence: TGTGCCAGCAGGGGGGGCAGGGGGGTCGACGAGCAGTACTTC. Translated: CASRGGRGVDEQYF.

The CDR3 loop reads CASSLEQGPSYNEQFF. The CDR3 DNA is TGTGCCAGCAGCTTGGAACAGGGACCTTCCTACAATGAGCAGTTCTTC. The chain employs TRBV7-9 and TRBJ2-1; possible D gene TRBD1, 6 bases. From germline, CDR1 is SEHNR and CDR2 FQNEAQ (reference sequence). CDR3 length: 16 amino acids. Trimming took 3 bases from V and 1 from J, leaving 13 bases between them.

This clonotype was seen more than once but under ten times. The chain uses TRBV5-1 and TRBJ2-3; D not resolved. This CDR3 contains 13 residues. V lost 3 bases and J 6 bases, leaving 11 bases between the germline ends. Germline CDR1 and CDR2: SGHRS and YFSETQ. The CDR3 sequence is CASSSHSRDTQYF. CDR3 sequence (DNA): TGCGCCAGCAGCTCCCACTCACGGGATACGCAGTATTTT.

J is TRBJ2-2 and V is TRBV4-3; no clear D. The ends were cut back, 2 bases at V and 5 bases at J, with 9 bases in the middle. The germline V gene encodes CDR1 LGHNA and CDR2 YSLEER. The CDR3 is made up of 14 amino acids. DNA for the CDR3: TGCGCCAGCAGCCAACCCGCGGCAACCGGGGAGCTGTTTTTT. Protein: CASSQPAATGELFF.

The chain joins TRBV18 to TRBJ2-5; D not resolved. Germline V CDR1 and CDR2: KGHSH, LQKENI. Trimming removed 3 bases from V and 5 bases from J, with 16 bases in between. This CDR3 region has 15 residues. The DNA of the CDR3 is TGTGCCAGCTCACCGCGAGCTGGTCCCTTGGAGACCCAGTACTTC. Translating it yields CASSPRAGPLETQYF.